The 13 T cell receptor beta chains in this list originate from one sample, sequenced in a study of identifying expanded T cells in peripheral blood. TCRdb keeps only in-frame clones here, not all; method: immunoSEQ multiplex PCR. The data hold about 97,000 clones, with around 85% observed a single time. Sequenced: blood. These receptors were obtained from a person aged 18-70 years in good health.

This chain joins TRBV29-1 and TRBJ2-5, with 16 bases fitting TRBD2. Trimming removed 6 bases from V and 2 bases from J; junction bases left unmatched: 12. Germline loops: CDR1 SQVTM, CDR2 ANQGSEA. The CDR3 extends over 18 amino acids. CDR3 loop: CSVAGTSGGAGGQETQYF. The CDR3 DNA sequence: TGCAGCGTCGCCGGGACTAGCGGGGGGGCAGGAGGGCAAGAGACCCAGTACTTC.

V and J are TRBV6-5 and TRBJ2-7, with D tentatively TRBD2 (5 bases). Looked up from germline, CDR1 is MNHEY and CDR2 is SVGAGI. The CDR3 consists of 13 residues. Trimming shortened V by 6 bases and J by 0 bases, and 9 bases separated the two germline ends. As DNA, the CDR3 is TGTGCCAGCAGCCCCGGGAACTCCTACGAGCAGTACTTC. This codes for CASSPGNSYEQYF.

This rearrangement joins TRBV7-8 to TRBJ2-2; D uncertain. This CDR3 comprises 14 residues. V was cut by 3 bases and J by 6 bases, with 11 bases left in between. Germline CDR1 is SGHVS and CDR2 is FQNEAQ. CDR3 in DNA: TGTGCCAGCAGCTTGTACAGAATCTCCGGGGAGCTGTTTTTT. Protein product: CASSLYRISGELFF.

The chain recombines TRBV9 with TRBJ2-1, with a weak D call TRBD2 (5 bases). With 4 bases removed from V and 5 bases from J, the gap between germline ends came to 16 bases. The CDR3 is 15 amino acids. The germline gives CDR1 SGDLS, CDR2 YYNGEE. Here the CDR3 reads CASSPSGYTDNEQFF. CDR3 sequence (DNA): TGTGCCAGCAGCCCCTCGGGATATACTGACAATGAGCAGTTCTTC.

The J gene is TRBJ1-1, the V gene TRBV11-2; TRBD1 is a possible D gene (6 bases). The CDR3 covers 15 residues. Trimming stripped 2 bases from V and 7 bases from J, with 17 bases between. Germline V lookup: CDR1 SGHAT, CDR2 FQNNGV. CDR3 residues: CASSLITTGYGEAFF. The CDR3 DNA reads TGTGCCAGCAGCTTAATTACCACAGGGTATGGTGAAGCTTTCTTT.

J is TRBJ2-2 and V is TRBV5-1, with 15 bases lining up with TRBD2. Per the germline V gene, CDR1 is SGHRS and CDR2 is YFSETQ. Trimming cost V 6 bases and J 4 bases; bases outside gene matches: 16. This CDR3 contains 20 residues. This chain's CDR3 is CASKFRPGLAGGPSTGELFF. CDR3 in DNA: TGCGCCAGCAAATTCCGGCCGGGACTAGCGGGGGGTCCGAGCACCGGGGAGCTGTTTTTT.

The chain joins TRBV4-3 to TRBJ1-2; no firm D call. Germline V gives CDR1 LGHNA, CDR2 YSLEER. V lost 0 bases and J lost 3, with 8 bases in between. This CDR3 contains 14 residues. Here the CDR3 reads CASSQDEIYYGYTF. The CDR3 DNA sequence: TGCGCCAGCAGCCAAGACGAAATCTACTATGGCTACACCTTC.

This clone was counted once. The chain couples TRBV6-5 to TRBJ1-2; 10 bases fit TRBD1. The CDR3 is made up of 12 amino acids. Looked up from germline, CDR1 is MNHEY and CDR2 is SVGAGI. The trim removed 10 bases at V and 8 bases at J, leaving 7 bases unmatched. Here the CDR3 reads CATRQGAWGYTF. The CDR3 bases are TGTGCCACCCGACAGGGGGCTTGGGGCTACACCTTC.

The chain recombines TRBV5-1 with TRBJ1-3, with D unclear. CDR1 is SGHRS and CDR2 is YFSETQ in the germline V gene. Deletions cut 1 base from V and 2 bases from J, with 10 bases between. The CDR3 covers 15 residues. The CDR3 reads CASSLYLGTGNTIYF. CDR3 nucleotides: TGCGCCAGCAGCTTGTATCTAGGGACTGGAAACACCATATATTTT.

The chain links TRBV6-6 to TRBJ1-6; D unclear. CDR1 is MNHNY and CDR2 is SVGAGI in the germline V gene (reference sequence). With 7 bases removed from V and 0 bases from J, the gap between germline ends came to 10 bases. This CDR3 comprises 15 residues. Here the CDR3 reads CASIRSSSYNSPLHF. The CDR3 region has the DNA TGTGCCAGCATTAGGTCAAGCTCCTATAATTCACCCCTCCACTTT.

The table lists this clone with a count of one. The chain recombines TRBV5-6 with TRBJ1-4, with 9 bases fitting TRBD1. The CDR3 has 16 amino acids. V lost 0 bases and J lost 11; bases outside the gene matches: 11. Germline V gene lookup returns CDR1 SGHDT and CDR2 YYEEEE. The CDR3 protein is CASSLGGTGGVGKLFF. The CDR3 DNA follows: TGTGCCAGCAGCTTGGGAGGCACAGGGGGCGTGGGGAAACTGTTTTTT.

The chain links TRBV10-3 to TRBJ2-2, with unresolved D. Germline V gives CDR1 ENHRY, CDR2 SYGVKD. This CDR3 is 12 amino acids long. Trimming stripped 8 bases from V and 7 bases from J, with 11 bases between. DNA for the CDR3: TGTGCCATCTCTGAGCTAGGCGGGGAGCTGTTTTTT. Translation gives CAISELGGELFF.

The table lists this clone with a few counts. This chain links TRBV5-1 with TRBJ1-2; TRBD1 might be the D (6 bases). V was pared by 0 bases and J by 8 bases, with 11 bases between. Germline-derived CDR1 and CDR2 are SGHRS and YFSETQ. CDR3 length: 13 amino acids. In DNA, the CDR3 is TGCGCCAGCAGCTTGGACGGACAGTCCGGCTACACCTTC. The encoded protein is CASSLDGQSGYTF. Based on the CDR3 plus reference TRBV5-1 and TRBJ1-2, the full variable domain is KAGVTQTPRYLIKTRGQQVTLSCSPISGHRSVSWYQQTPGQGLQFLFEYFSETQRNKGNFPGRFSGRQFSNSRSEMNVSTLELGDSALYLCASSLDGQSGYTFGSGTRLTVV.